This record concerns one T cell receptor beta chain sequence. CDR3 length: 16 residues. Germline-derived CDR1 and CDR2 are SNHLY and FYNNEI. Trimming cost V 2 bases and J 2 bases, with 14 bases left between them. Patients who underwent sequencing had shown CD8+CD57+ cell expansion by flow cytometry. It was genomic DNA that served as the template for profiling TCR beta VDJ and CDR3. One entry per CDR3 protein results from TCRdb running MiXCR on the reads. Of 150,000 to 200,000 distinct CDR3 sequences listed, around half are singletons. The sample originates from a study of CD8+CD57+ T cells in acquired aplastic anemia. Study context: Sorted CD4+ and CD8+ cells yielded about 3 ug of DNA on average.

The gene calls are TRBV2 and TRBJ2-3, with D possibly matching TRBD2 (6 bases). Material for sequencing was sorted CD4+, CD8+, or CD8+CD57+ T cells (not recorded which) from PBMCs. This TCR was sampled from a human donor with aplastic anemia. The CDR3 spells CASSERRTTYTDTQYF. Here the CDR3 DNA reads TGTGCCAGCAGTGAACGTCGGACTACCTACACAGATACGCAGTATTTT.